Listed here is a single T cell receptor beta chain. Its antigen is not known. These data belong to a study of ipilimumab plus nivolumab after autologous stem cell transplantation. Across the study: Typical patient got 5 ipilimumab doses and seven to nine nivolumab doses (median).

Germline CDR1 SGHTA, CDR2 FQGNSA. Trimming stripped 9 bases from V and 4 bases from J, with 16 bases between. The CDR3 consists of 14 residues. Whole-study results and caveats: Per the authors, repertoire, Treg and microbiota data justify further study.

Repertoires were generated with immunoSEQ multiplex PCR, while TCRdb's copy carries only in-frame clones and drops some. The sample records tens of thousands of clones, about 88% being singletons. Patients got ipilimumab 1 mg/kg beginning 14 to 28 days post-transplant. Patients received nivolumab 3 mg/kg at weeks 1, 4, 7, 10, then fortnightly to week 26. The sequence came from a male donor with multiple myeloma. V usage is TRBV7-2 and J usage is TRBJ2-1; a weak D match, TRBD1 (6 bases). The sample here was PBMCs, taken in a trial of ipilimumab plus nivolumab as post-transplant consolidation. CDR3 in amino acids: CASCRDKEYNEQFF. For the CDR3, the DNA is TGTGCCAGTTGCCGGGACAAAGAATACAATGAGCAGTTCTTC.